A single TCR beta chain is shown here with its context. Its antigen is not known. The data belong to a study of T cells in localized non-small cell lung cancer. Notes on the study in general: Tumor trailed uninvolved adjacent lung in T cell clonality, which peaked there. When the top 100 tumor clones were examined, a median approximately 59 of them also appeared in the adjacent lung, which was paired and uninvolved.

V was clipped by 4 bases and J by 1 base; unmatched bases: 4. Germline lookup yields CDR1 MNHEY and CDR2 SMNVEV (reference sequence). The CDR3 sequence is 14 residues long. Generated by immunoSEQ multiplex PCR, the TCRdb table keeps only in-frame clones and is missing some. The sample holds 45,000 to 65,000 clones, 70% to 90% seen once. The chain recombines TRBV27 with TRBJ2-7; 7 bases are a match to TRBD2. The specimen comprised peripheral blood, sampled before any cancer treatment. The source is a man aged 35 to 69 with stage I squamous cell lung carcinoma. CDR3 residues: CASSSGGWSYEQYF. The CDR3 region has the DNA TGTGCCAGCAGTTCGGGGGGTTGGTCCTACGAGCAGTACTTC.